The 14 T cell receptor beta chains given below trace back to one sample, sequenced in a study of blood T cell repertoires in COVID-19. Sequenced by immunoSEQ multiplex PCR; TCRdb stores in-frame clones only, minus some. The table includes about 180,000 clones, about four fifths detected once. Sequencing was done on a sample of peripheral blood. These TCRs come from a human donor in a cohort sampled during active COVID-19.

V usage is TRBV11-2 and J usage is TRBJ1-3; D might be TRBD1 (6 bases). Germline V gene lookup returns CDR1 SGHAT and CDR2 FQNNGV. The V end was cut by 5 bases, the J end by 2 bases, with 13 bases between. The CDR3 is 15 amino acids. In DNA, the CDR3 is TGTGCCAGCAGCAGCCTTACAGGGACTGGAAACACCATATATTTT. Amino acid sequence: CASSSLTGTGNTIYF.

This chain links TRBV3-1 (or the pseudogene TRBV3-2) with TRBJ2-7, with 7 bases lining up with TRBD1. Germline V CDR1 and CDR2: LGHDT, YNNKEL (reference sequence). With 0 bases clipped from V and 5 bases from J, the junction kept 1 base outside the gene matches. The CDR3 has 13 residues. The CDR3 bases are TGTGCCAGCAGCCAAGACAGGGGGAACGAGCAGTACTTC. It is translated as CASSQDRGNEQYF.

The V gene is TRBV4-2, the J gene TRBJ1-2; no firm D call. Trimming left V 0 bases short and J 5 bases short, with 13 bases between. CDR3 length: 15 amino acids. CDR1 is LGHNA, CDR2 YNFKEQ, per germline. The CDR3 region has the DNA TGTGCCAGCAGCCAAGATAGTAAGTTGCTTTATGGCTACACCTTC. Protein: CASSQDSKLLYGYTF.

This chain links TRBV3-1 (or the pseudogene TRBV3-2) with TRBJ1-6; D may be TRBD1 (5 bases). V was cut by 2 bases and J by 6 bases, with 11 bases left in between. The CDR3 loop spans 15 amino acids. Germline assignment: CDR1 LGHDT and CDR2 YNNKEL (reference sequence). CDR3 sequence: CASSQPLGGNSPLHF. The CDR3 nucleotides read TGTGCCAGCAGCCAACCTCTGGGGGGTAATTCACCCCTCCACTTT.

V is TRBV6-5 and J is TRBJ1-1; no clear D. Germline values: CDR1 MNHEY, CDR2 SVGAGI. Trimming removed 2 bases at V and 0 bases at J, with 7 bases between. The CDR3 length is 14 residues. The DNA of the CDR3 is TGTGCCAGCAGTTACCCCAGGATGAACACTGAAGCTTTCTTT. Translation: CASSYPRMNTEAFF.

The table lists this clone with a count of one. This chain connects TRBV7-6 to TRBJ2-6; 9 nucleotides agree with TRBD1. This CDR3 contains 22 residues. With V trimmed by 9 bases and J by 0 bases, 24 bases remained unmatched. Germline V CDR1 and CDR2: SGHVS, FNYEAQ. This chain's CDR3 is CASLGDAGTGNGKSSGANVLTF. Written as DNA, the CDR3 is TGTGCCAGTCTAGGGGATGCCGGGACAGGGAACGGGAAGAGCTCTGGGGCCAACGTCCTGACTTTC.

The rearrangement joins TRBV24-1 to TRBJ2-7, with no clear D. Trimming took 4 bases from V and 2 from J, leaving 8 bases between them. Per germline, CDR1 KGHDR and CDR2 SFDVKD. The CDR3 sequence is 13 residues long. The CDR3 protein is CATSDPRAYEQYF. The CDR3 nucleotides are TGTGCCACCAGTGACCCCCGAGCCTACGAGCAGTACTTC.

The chain is built from TRBV7-8 and TRBJ1-3; the D is unclear. Germline V gene data show CDR1 as SGHVS and CDR2 as FQNEAQ. V lost 1 base and J 3 bases, leaving 13 bases between the germline ends. CDR3 length equals 16 residues. CDR3 sequence reads: CASSLVLRRFGNTIYF. CDR3 bases: TGTGCCAGCAGCTTAGTACTACGGCGGTTTGGAAACACCATATATTTT.

J is TRBJ1-1 and V is TRBV19; possible D gene TRBD1, 5 bases. Germline CDR1 and CDR2: LNHDA and SQIVND (reference sequence). The V and J ends lost 2 bases and 0 bases respectively, with 7 bases between them. The CDR3 is made up of 14 amino acids. The chain's CDR3 is CASSIRGMNTEAFF. The CDR3 region has the DNA TGTGCCAGTAGTATAAGGGGTATGAACACTGAAGCTTTCTTT.

The rearrangement uses TRBV6-6 and TRBJ1-1, with 9 positions matching TRBD1. The CDR3 consists of 15 residues. Germline trimming cut 2 bases from V and 5 bases from J; bases unmatched to any gene: 6. From germline, CDR1 is MNHNY and CDR2 SVGAGI (reference sequence). Here the CDR3 DNA reads TGTGCCAGCAGTTACGTTGGACAGGGGCGGACTGAAGCTTTCTTT. Its translation: CASSYVGQGRTEAFF.

The chain is built from TRBV25-1 and TRBJ1-4; weak D call: TRBD1 (6 bases). There are 15 residues in the CDR3. Germline CDR1 MGHDK, CDR2 SYGVNS. Between the trimmed V and J ends, which lost 4 bases and 6 bases, there was a span of 15 bases. The CDR3 nucleotides read TGTGCCAGCAGTGTCACAGGGCCCTCTCATGAAAAACTGTTTTTT. Amino acids: CASSVTGPSHEKLFF.

Note on this clone: An end of the junction differs from the germline gene, which may be a read error. V is TRBV7-8 and J is TRBJ2-2; TRBD2 matches at 8 bases. Germline CDR1 is SGHVS and CDR2 is FQNEAQ. The CDR3 covers 14 residues. DNA for the CDR3: TGTGCCAGCAGCTTTTGGGGTTTGGCGGGGGGATCGATTTTT. It is translated as CASSFWGLAGGSIF.

The rearrangement links TRBV3-1 (or the pseudogene TRBV3-2) to TRBJ2-7, with D possibly TRBD2 on 5 matching bases. From germline, CDR1 is LGHDT and CDR2 YNNKEL (reference sequence). This CDR3 spans 11 amino acids. The V end lost 5 bases, the J end lost 4 bases, and 6 bases lay between the germline ends. CDR3 sequence (DNA): TGTGCCAGCAGCGGAGGTTACGAGCAGTACTTC. Protein product: CASSGGYEQYF.

The chain employs TRBV18 and TRBJ1-2, with D hard to call. Trimming took off 5 bases at V and 7 bases at J, with 23 bases between the two ends. Per germline, CDR1 KGHSH and CDR2 LQKENI. The CDR3 is 16 residues long. In nucleotides, the CDR3 is TGTGCCAGCTCATCCCTTGACACCCGAAGCTTTGGTGGCTACACCTTC. Its translation is CASSSLDTRSFGGYTF.